This T cell receptor beta chain was recorded in a study of cytomegalovirus exposure and HLA in healthy donors. Findings and limits, study-wide: In an earlier analysis, in approximately 570 donors, most V segments appeared productive either ~90% or ~30% of the time.

V was shortened by 0 bases and J by 3 bases, with 12 bases between the two germline ends. The CDR3 length is 15 residues. Germline assignment: CDR1 SGHRS and CDR2 YFSETQ. This clone has only a few counts. The antigen is undetermined. The PCR employed 60 Vbeta primers together with 13 Jbeta primers. Method: immunoSEQ multiplex PCR; TCRdb's copy keeps in-frame clones and lacks some. Among approximately 270,000 clones listed, about four fifths were seen once. This chain connects TRBV5-1 to TRBJ1-1; the D gene is possibly TRBD1 (6 bases). Material for sequencing was PBMCs. The sequence was collected from a girl aged 2 to 10 in good health and CMV-seronegative. CDR3 sequence (DNA): TGCGCCAGCAGCTTGGCAGGGGTAAGGGACACTGAAGCTTTCTTT. It encodes CASSLAGVRDTEAFF.